This T cell receptor (beta chain) was documented in a study of blood T cell repertoires in COVID-19. Study background: Sites across the United States, Italy and Spain contributed samples from acute and convalescent COVID-19. Sources were T cells, B-cell-depleted T cells, or PBMCs; the material itself was cDNA or gDNA.

Seattle cases were enrolled at active infection and followed longitudinally. The germline V and J ends were trimmed by 0 bases and 0 bases, with 10 bases remaining between them. Per the germline V gene, CDR1 is SGHTS and CDR2 is YDEGEE. This CDR3 is built from 17 residues. Profiled with immunoSEQ multiplex PCR; TCRdb holds only in-frame clones, not every one. The table lists roughly 29,000 clones, roughly 93% of them singletons, with 0.65% to 0.95% in the top ten. The V call is TRBV5-8, the J call TRBJ2-6; D gene uncertain. Sequenced: peripheral blood. This TCR derives from a woman in her sixties or seventies with COVID-19, enrolled during active disease. The CDR3, as DNA: TGTGCCAGCAGCTTGGTAGCCTGGCTCTCTGGGGCCAACGTCCTGACTTTC. Its translation: CASSLVAWLSGANVLTF.